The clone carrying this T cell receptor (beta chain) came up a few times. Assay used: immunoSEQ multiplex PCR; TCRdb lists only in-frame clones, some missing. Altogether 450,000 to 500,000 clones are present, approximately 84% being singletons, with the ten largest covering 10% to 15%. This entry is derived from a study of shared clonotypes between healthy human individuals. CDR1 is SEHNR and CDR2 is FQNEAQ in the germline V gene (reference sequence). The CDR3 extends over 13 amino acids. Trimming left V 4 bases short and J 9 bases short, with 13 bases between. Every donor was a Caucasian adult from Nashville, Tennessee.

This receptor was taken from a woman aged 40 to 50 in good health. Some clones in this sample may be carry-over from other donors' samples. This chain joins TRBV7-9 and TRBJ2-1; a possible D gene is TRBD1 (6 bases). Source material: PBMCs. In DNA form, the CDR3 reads TGTGCCAGCAGCTACCGTACAGGGTTTGAGCAGTTCTTC. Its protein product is CASSYRTGFEQFF.